The subject of this entry is one T cell receptor (beta chain). Its antigen is as yet unknown. This record comes from a study of cytomegalovirus exposure and HLA in healthy donors. Study-level points and caveats: Donors belonging to an Asian-associated ancestry cluster reportedly showed fewer N-insertions in productive TCRs than the 666-donor mean, according to what a later analysis found.

Germline-derived CDR1 and CDR2 are SGHDN and FVKESK. The CDR3 is 14 amino acids. V lost 6 bases, J lost 0 bases, and 0 bases stayed unmatched. The PCR ran on 60 Vbeta and 13 Jbeta primers. Produced via immunoSEQ multiplex PCR; TCRdb's table is partial and in-frame only. The data show tens of thousands of clones, around 75% seen once. Donors consisted of healthy bone marrow donors. What was sequenced was PBMCs. The clonotype originates from a man aged 50-60 years in good health and CMV-seropositive. The chain combines TRBV14 with TRBJ2-3, with 10 positions matching TRBD2. This chain's CDR3 is CASRTSGSTDTQYF. In DNA form, the CDR3 reads TGTGCCAGCAGGACTAGCGGGAGCACAGATACGCAGTATTTT.